This T cell receptor (beta chain) came from a study of cytomegalovirus exposure and HLA in healthy donors (TCRdb year 2017). With respect to the entire study: In an earlier analysis of under 750 of the donors, 276 Gb of sequence data and 117 million unique TCR beta sequences from about 190 million T cells were reported. An early release that covered some 630 HLA-typed donors contained around 300 gigabases of sequencing data and around 80 million unique TCR sequences. The genetic ancestry cluster associated with self-reported Caucasian donors included approximately 85% of the roughly 400 genotyped donors. The study aimed to test whether signatures of past pathogen exposure could be identified by cataloging public T cell receptors. The study profiled the T cell repertoires of hundreds of subjects by immunosequencing and related them to cytomegalovirus serostatus. A separate validation cohort of 100 to 150 different subjects was used in addition to the approximately 700-subject first cohort. High-throughput TCR immunosequencing, statistical association of individual TCRs with disease status, and machine learning were combined to predict cytomegalovirus infection status. To study patterns of TCR occurrence, a later analysis re-analyzed previously published TCR beta repertoires from 550 to 800 donors and added high-resolution HLA genotyping. Rather than using new phenotypic data, the later analysis identified candidate immune exposures from TCR beta sequences and from how often those sequences occurred across donors. An earlier analysis of several hundred of the donors applied high-throughput TCR beta sequencing to assess whether each TCR beta V gene segment acted as functional or pseudogenic. Donor age, sex, ethnicity and CMV serostatus were compiled alongside the repertoire data. Genome-wide SNP genotypes for about 65% of the 666 donors were used in a later genetic analysis, which treated that subset as a discovery cohort. Every repertoire in the discovery cohort had been generated on one and the same sequencing platform. HLA typing included class I and class II loci at four-digit resolution. The number of donors typed differed by locus, with 629-630 for A, B, C, DRB1 and DQB1, 522 for DQA1, approximately 570 for DPA1, and roughly 450 for DPB1. A few DR-DQ haplotypes were treated as single units for association and clustering because of strong linkage in the cohort. Among some 400 genotyped donors of the cohort, an average of approximately 240,000 unique TCR beta nucleotide sequences was sequenced per donor, of which approximately 18% were non-productive.

In the germline V gene (reference sequence), CDR1 corresponds to SEHNR and CDR2 to FQNEAQ. Relative to germline, V is 4 bases shorter and J is 7 bases shorter, with 17 bases between their ends. Counted from cysteine to phenylalanine, this CDR3 has 15 amino acids. Only the CDR3 portion is preserved as DNA: 45 bases, with reading frame beginning at the first base. Library method: the immunoSEQ multiplex PCR assay. The multiplex PCR relied on a mix of 60 forward primers for TCR Vbeta segments and 13 reverse primers for TCR Jbeta segments. A multiplex PCR assay on genomic DNA amplified the CDR3 region of rearranged TCR beta genes. The Illumina HiSeq System was used to sequence the amplified TCR beta libraries as 87-base-pair reads. The paper's processing steps were these. Across the 500 to 850 repertoires, a later analysis counted 60 million to 90 million unique TCR beta chains, approximately 12 million of which were shared by at least two donors. A nearest-neighbor algorithm error-corrected the raw reads and collapsed the reads into unique sequences, merging closely related sequences to remove PCR and sequencing errors. V, D and J gene segments were assigned by aligning CDR3 sequences to IMGT reference sequences. For a sequence to be retained, at least a six-nucleotide match to both a V gene segment and a J gene segment was required. Rearrangements were called productive when the CDR3 lacked stop codons and stayed in frame with V and J; all others were non-productive. Following IMGT convention, CDR3 was defined as the stretch from the second conserved V-encoded cysteine to the conserved J-encoded phenylalanine. Sequences without an unambiguous match to a single V gene segment were excluded from the earlier analysis of approximately 600 of the donors. An earlier analysis of a few hundred of the donors called V segments functional above 56.7% productive rearrangements and segregating when the between-donor standard deviation exceeded 5%. To diagnose cytomegalovirus status from the catalog of TCR beta chain sequences, a statistical classification framework was built. In a later analysis, V and J genes were assigned by comparing TCR nucleotide sequences against IMGT/GENE-DB human TR gene sequences. In a later analysis, CDR3 sequences and most-parsimonious VDJ recombination scenarios were assigned using the TCRdist pipeline. A later analysis defined each TCR beta chain by its CDR3 amino acid sequence plus V-gene family, and excluded reads lacking a unique V-gene family. In a later analysis, around 650 highly shared, low-generation-probability nucleotide sequences were removed to address suspected cross-contamination and a sequencing artifact. A later analysis calculated a clonal expansion index for each public chain from normalized within-repertoire ranks of inferred template counts. Generation probabilities in a later analysis came from a VDJ recombination model fitted to out-of-frame rearrangements, and those results were checked against IGoR. In a later analysis, TCR-TCR, TCR-HLA and TCR-CMV co-occurrence was scored with hypergeometric tests, and a repertoire-size bias correction was applied to TCR pairs. A later analysis estimated false discovery rates by permuting HLA or CMV assignments 20 times. In a later analysis, co-occurring TCRs were grouped using DBSCAN, with TCRdist sequence similarity added in when clustering inside HLA-allele-positive subsets. For co-occurrence clustering, repertoires with fewer than 30,000 or more than 120,000 public chains were excluded, along with five or six repertoires with anomalous nucleotide sharing. The immuneACCESS repertoire file appears here via TCRdb, limited to in-frame rearrangements. These files lack a portion of the clones; in checked studies, under half of the deficit traces to unresolved V genes, and the cause of the others is not known. V, J and clone size derive from that table, while D and trimming were established from the DNA sequence. Counted in this sample were roughly 120,000 clones; around 70% of them appeared once. Roughly 1.6% of the sample belongs to the ten largest clones.

Paper-wide results and their limitations: In both the original and validation cohorts, the classifier was reported to diagnose cytomegalovirus status with high specificity and sensitivity. About 17 rarely observed V segments, including chromosome 9 orphons, were excluded from the earlier analysis of about 610 of the donors because counts were too low. In a later genetic analysis, fewer N-insertions in productive TCRs were reported among donors in an Asian-associated ancestry cluster than the approximately 670-donor mean. In a later analysis, some 18,000 TCR beta sequences were associated with specific HLA alleles at a false discovery rate of 0.05. The authors suggested that the approach could potentially be generalized to other disease states and immunological phenotypes. Most CMV-associated TCR beta chains appeared to be HLA-restricted in a later analysis, and the HLA associations seemed to be driven largely by CMV exposure. A cluster of highly shared sequence variants was judged likely to represent a technical artifact of the sequencing pipeline. Broadly in line with IMGT annotations, most TCR beta V segments showed up in productive rearrangements about 90% or about 30% of the time in an earlier analysis of approximately 640 of the donors. Several of the top co-occurrence clusters appeared to be linked to parvovirus B19, influenza, CMV and Epstein-Barr virus, according to a later analysis. While some public TCRs were present in many individuals, most TCR sequences turned up only very rarely across donors. In a later analysis, the rate of TCR association differed among HLA loci, with DRB1 alleles having the most associated TCRs and HLA-C alleles having the fewest. In vitro tests confirmed that a few of the cytomegalovirus-associated TCR beta chains recognize cytomegalovirus antigens. This cohort had only TCR beta chains sequenced, and the lack of alpha or paired-chain data limited which features could be detected. Immune exposure information for the cohort was limited to CMV serostatus. The study listed approximately 160 TCR beta chains as associated with cytomegalovirus. A further reported finding was that TCR beta sequences accurately predicted the HLA-A and HLA-B alleles for most subjects in the first cohort. A later analysis found that HLA-associated TCR beta chains were more clonally expanded and had lower generation probabilities than equally common non-associated chains. Because the 87-base-pair reads could not distinguish some IMGT-functional V segments, including TRBV6-2 and TRBV6-3, those segments were excluded. A later genetic analysis associated a missense DCLRE1C variant with V-gene and J-gene trimming of TCR beta chains, and an independent cohort replicated the association. HLA typing was unavailable for some donors at each locus, so association tests used only the typed subset. Roughly uniform sequencing depth across donors was assumed in presence/absence analyses, although this assumption may not hold. Linkage disequilibrium might explain the correlated functional status among segregating V segments, but an unknown experimental factor could not be excluded. Assigning TCR associations to individual alleles was difficult when HLA alleles, especially DR and DQ, strongly co-occurred.

With respect to this clone: What antigen it recognizes has not been identified. No base quality values were provided; no much bigger clone lies one nucleotide off.

In total, fewer than 750 healthy bone marrow donors made up the cohort. Cohort members were all nominally healthy when sampled, although unrecorded immune exposures were likely present. The donor was CMV seropositive and belonged to the group of 270 or so seropositive cohort members. A peripheral blood sample was provided by each donor, and peripheral blood mononuclear cells were used for TCR beta sequencing. Genomic DNA extraction from the blood cell samples was performed with the Qiagen DNeasy Blood Extraction Kit. Sequencing input: PBMCs. The clonotype comes from a man aged 30 to 45 in good health and CMV-seropositive. This sequence uses TRBV7-9 and TRBJ2-1, with a tentative D gene TRBD2 over 5 matching bases. The bases are TGTGCCAGCAGCTCCCCACCGGCGGGCCTAAATGAGCAGTTCTTC. This is translated as CASSSPPAGLNEQFF. The CDR3, completed at both ends by the reference TRBV7-9 and TRBJ2-1 genes, gives the full variable domain DTGVSQNPRHKITKRGQNVTFRCDPISEHNRLYWYRQTLGQGPEFLTYFQNEAQLEKSRLLSDRFSAERPKGSFSTLEIQRTEQGDSAMYLCASSSPPAGLNEQFFGPGTRLTVL.